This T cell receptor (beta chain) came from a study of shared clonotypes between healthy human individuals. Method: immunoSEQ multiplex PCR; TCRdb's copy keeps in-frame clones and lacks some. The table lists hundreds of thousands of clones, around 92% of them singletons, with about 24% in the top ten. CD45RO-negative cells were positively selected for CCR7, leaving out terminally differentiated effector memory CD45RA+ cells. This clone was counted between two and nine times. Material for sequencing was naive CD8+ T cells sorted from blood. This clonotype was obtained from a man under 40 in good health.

CDR3 region: CASSLALAEGGGETQYF. In DNA form, the CDR3 reads TGCGCCAGCAGCTTGGCCCTAGCGGAGGGGGGAGGAGAGACCCAGTACTTC. The chain uses TRBV5-1 and TRBJ2-5, with D possibly TRBD2 on 7 matching bases. V shed 0 bases and J shed 4 bases, with 19 bases lying between them. The CDR3 runs 17 residues. CDR1 and CDR2 (germline): SGHRS, YFSETQ.